This T cell receptor (beta chain) was observed in a study of early T cells in non-severe SARS-CoV-2 infection (dated by TCRdb to the early 2020s). A note on the overall study: Because TCR sequencing relied on bulk RNA taken from unsorted whole blood, pairing of alpha and beta chains was not possible. The full study reports these points: VDJdb matching was skewed toward anti-spike CD8 responses and likely underestimated virus-specific expansions, missing private and CD4 specificities.

The sample holds many counts of this clonotype. Which antigen it targets is not known. No clone much larger than this one lies a single base away; base qualities are absent. A case-control design nested within a healthcare worker cohort in London, UK, was used, with weekly nasopharyngeal swab PCR tests and blood sampling performed. Healthcare workers were recruited during the week of the UK lockdown, between 23 and 31 March 2020, and followed weekly for up to roughly 15 weeks. Receptor amplification or capture employed 5' RACE. The reads were generated on a NextSeq 500. In the TCR library protocol, unique molecular identifiers were attached to individual cDNA molecules to correct for PCR bias and sequencing error. Sequencing covered both TCR alpha and beta chains, and within each sample the abundances of alpha and beta sequences were tightly co-correlated. The published analysis was carried out like this. Decombinator V4 was used to annotate the V gene, J gene and CDR3 of the TCR sequences. TCRs were defined as expanded if a significant change between any two time points was detected under a Poisson model with p below 0.0001. TCR abundances were normalised to the total number of TCRs sequenced per sample and expressed as counts per million. MAIT TCRs were defined by TRAV1-2 paired with TRAJ12, TRAJ20 or TRAJ33, and iNKT TCRs by TRAV10 paired with TRAJ18. A search of VDJdb, accessed on 1 November 2021, was run for TCRs annotated to CMV, EBV and SARS-CoV-2, with TCRs annotated for multiple antigens excluded. TCRdb reworked the public reads: Q25 trimming with fastp, MiXCR clone assembly, productive beta chains retained. For every CDR3 protein sequence, its rows merge into one entry that carries the most common genes and DNA. The V and J calls follow TCRdb's processing rather than the paper's. This sample holds around 70,000 distinct CDR3 sequences; over 8% were observed only once. The top ten constitute 3% to 3.5% of the sample.

The trim is 0 bases for V and 4 bases for J, with a gap of 10 bases between the germline ends. Taken from cysteine to phenylalanine, the CDR3 has 14 residues. Here the CDR3 DNA is all that survives: 42 bases in frame from base 1. CDR1 KGHSH and CDR2 LQKENI are derived from the germline V gene. The rearranged chain carries TRBV18 and TRBJ2-7, with TRBD1 perhaps the D gene, on 5 matching bases. Source material: whole blood. The sequence derives from an adult who was a healthcare worker with PCR-confirmed SARS-CoV-2 infection or an uninfected control (not recorded which). This receptor has the CDR3 CASSPPPGQYEQYF. At the DNA level, the sequence is TGTGCCAGCTCACCACCGCCAGGACAATACGAGCAGTACTTC.